These T cell receptor beta chains were read from a single sample in a study of OX40 agonist ivuxolimab in advanced cancers. Generated by immunoSEQ multiplex PCR, the TCRdb table keeps only in-frame clones and is missing some. The table shows about 25,000 clones, with 80% to 90% occurring only once. Sequences were derived from CD4+ or CD8+ T cells sorted from blood, sampled in a trial of the OX40 agonist ivuxolimab. These receptor sequences come from an adult with an advanced solid tumor such as melanoma, head and neck, liver or kidney cancer. Each CDR3 is given with its conserved first and last residue. Each record gives: CDR3 protein, CDR3 DNA, J gene, D gene, V gene, clone size. D genes are given only for firm matches. Clone size is not always given. Where it is, it says once, few, many or a class for expanded clones.

CASSIGGDYEQYF,TGTGCCAGTAGTATAGGGGGGGACTACGAGCAGTACTTC,TRBJ2-7,NA,TRBV19,NA
CASSQHPATWGGFGTEAFF,TGCGCCAGCAGCCAACATCCTGCGACCTGGGGGGGGTTTGGCACTGAAGCTTTCTTT,TRBJ1-1,NA,TRBV4-3,once
CARKHRELLQPQHF,TGCGCCAGGAAGCACAGGGAGCTTCTTCAGCCCCAGCATTTT,TRBJ1-5,NA,TRBV5-1,few
CASSGADRGGWTTGELFF,TGTGCCAGCAGTGGGGCAGACCGGGGGGGCTGGACCACCGGGGAGCTGTTTTTT,TRBJ2-2,TRBD2,TRBV6-1,NA
CSVEGALTQYF,TGCAGCGTTGAAGGAGCTTTGACCCAGTACTTC,TRBJ2-5,NA,TRBV29-1,NA
CASSEDVGGHNSPLHF,TGTGCCAGCAGTGAAGATGTTGGGGGGCACAATTCACCCCTCCACTTT,TRBJ1-6,NA,TRBV2,NA
CASSVGQMNTEAFF,TGTGCCAGCAGCGTAGGACAGATGAACACTGAAGCTTTCTTT,TRBJ1-1,NA,TRBV9,NA
CATSTDRENQPQHF,TGTGCCACCAGCACCGACAGAGAAAATCAGCCCCAGCATTTT,TRBJ1-5,NA,TRBV15,NA
CASSVETSGGTYEQYF,TGTGCCAGCAGCGTAGAGACTAGCGGGGGGACCTACGAGCAGTACTTC,TRBJ2-7,TRBD2,TRBV7-2,NA
CASSFTQGAFDEQYF,TGTGCCAGCAGTTTTACTCAGGGGGCCTTCGACGAGCAGTACTTC,TRBJ2-7,TRBD1,TRBV28,NA
CASSLSVASGNTIYF,TGTGCCAGCAGTCTCTCAGTAGCATCTGGAAACACCATATATTTT,TRBJ1-3,NA,TRBV27,NA
CASSMGMNTEAFF,TGTGCCAGTAGTATGGGCATGAACACTGAAGCTTTCTTT,TRBJ1-1,NA,TRBV19,NA
CAISEVEGENTEAFF,TGTGCCATCAGTGAGGTCGAGGGAGAGAACACTGAAGCTTTCTTT,TRBJ1-1,NA,TRBV10-3,NA
CASSFYQGAYEQYF,TGTGCCAGCAGCTTTTATCAGGGAGCCTACGAGCAGTACTTC,TRBJ2-7,NA,TRBV5-4,NA
CASSDRVGYTF,TGTGCCAGTAGCGACAGGGTTGGCTACACCTTC,TRBJ1-2,TRBD1,TRBV19,NA
CATSGGTGSYEQYF,TGTGCCACCAGCGGCGGGACAGGGAGTTACGAGCAGTACTTC,TRBJ2-7,TRBD1,TRBV15,NA
CASSMTGNTEAFF,TGTGCCAGTAGTATGACAGGGAACACTGAAGCTTTCTTT,TRBJ1-1,NA,TRBV19,NA
CSVDGLAGHTSTDTQYF,TGCAGCGTTGACGGGCTAGCGGGTCACACTAGCACAGATACGCAGTATTTT,TRBJ2-3,TRBD2,TRBV29-1,once
CASSWAGNQETQYF,TGTGCCAGCAGCTGGGCCGGGAACCAAGAGACCCAGTACTTC,TRBJ2-5,NA,TRBV6-5,NA
CSVEGQGYTDTQYF,TGCAGCGTTGAGGGACAGGGATACACAGATACGCAGTATTTT,TRBJ2-3,TRBD1,TRBV29-1,few
CASSAAGASSYNEQFF,TGTGCCAGCAGTGCTGCGGGAGCTAGTTCCTACAATGAGCAGTTCTTC,TRBJ2-1,TRBD2,TRBV2,once
CASSLPGLPLYEQYF,TGTGCCAGCAGCTTGCCGGGCCTGCCCCTTTACGAGCAGTACTTC,TRBJ2-7,NA,TRBV11-3,NA
CASSFLMNTFMNTEAFF,TGTGCCAGCAGTTTCCTCATGAACACGTTCATGAACACTGAAGCTTTCTTT,TRBJ1-1,NA,TRBV28,NA
CASSLVPSGDRSYEQYF,TGCGCCAGCAGCTTGGTGCCTAGCGGGGACCGCTCCTACGAGCAGTACTTC,TRBJ2-7,TRBD2,TRBV5-1,NA
CASSQDQGSKNEQFF,TGCGCCAGCAGCCAAGACCAAGGTAGTAAAAATGAGCAGTTCTTC,TRBJ2-1,NA,TRBV4-1,large
CASSLYTGELFF,TGTGCCAGCAGCCTGTACACCGGGGAGCTGTTTTTT,TRBJ2-2,NA,TRBV11-1,NA
CASSLGDSQPQHF,TGTGCCAGCAGCCTCGGGGATAGTCAGCCCCAGCATTTT,TRBJ1-5,NA,TRBV9,few
CATSPSRESRESPLHF,TGTGCCACCAGCCCTTCGAGAGAGTCCAGGGAATCACCCCTCCACTTT,TRBJ1-6,NA,TRBV15,NA
CASSLAGSSNQPQHF,TGTGCCAGCAGCTTGGCAGGTAGCAGCAATCAGCCCCAGCATTTT,TRBJ1-5,NA,TRBV7-2,NA
CASSDRAWDEQYF,TGTGCCAGCAGTGACCGGGCTTGGGACGAGCAGTACTTC,TRBJ2-7,NA,TRBV2,NA
CASSPDRAEGYTF,TGTGCCAGCAGTCCAGACAGGGCGGAGGGCTACACCTTC,TRBJ1-2,TRBD1,TRBV6-5,NA
CASSISGSAYNEQFF,TGTGCCAGTAGTATTTCTGGTAGCGCCTACAATGAGCAGTTCTTC,TRBJ2-1,NA,TRBV19,NA
CASSEYYDGSYNEQFF,TGTGCCAGCAGTGAATATTACGATGGCTCCTACAATGAGCAGTTCTTC,TRBJ2-1,NA,TRBV5-5,NA
CASSQAARTSDEQYF,TGCGCCAGCAGCCAAGCAGCTAGGACTAGCGACGAGCAGTACTTC,TRBJ2-7,TRBD2,TRBV4-1,NA
CASSVEPASTDTQYF,TGTGCCAGCAGCGTAGAACCCGCTAGCACAGATACGCAGTATTTT,TRBJ2-3,NA,TRBV9,NA
CAWSVPGNEQYF,TGTGCCTGGAGTGTACCAGGGAACGAGCAGTACTTC,TRBJ2-7,NA,TRBV30,NA
CASSLERPGAAGELFF,TGTGCCAGCAGCTTAGAAAGGCCAGGGGCTGCCGGGGAGCTGTTTTTT,TRBJ2-2,NA,TRBV11-2,NA
CAWSVQAGTGLNTGELFF,TGTGCCTGGAGTGTCCAAGCCGGGACAGGGTTAAACACCGGGGAGCTGTTTTTT,TRBJ2-2,TRBD1,TRBV30,NA
CASSFAVFSYNSPLHF,TGTGCCAGCAGCTTTGCAGTCTTCTCCTATAATTCACCCCTCCACTTT,TRBJ1-6,NA,TRBV11-2,NA
CASSPYGQGMNTEAFF,TGTGCCAGCAGCCCCTACGGACAGGGGATGAACACTGAAGCTTTCTTT,TRBJ1-1,TRBD1,TRBV14,NA
CASSYGTSGNSYNEQFF,TGTGCCAGCAGTTACGGGACTAGCGGTAACTCCTACAATGAGCAGTTCTTC,TRBJ2-1,TRBD2,TRBV11-2,NA
CASSDRQGSYEQYF,TGTGCCAGCAGTGATCGACAGGGTTCCTACGAGCAGTACTTC,TRBJ2-7,TRBD1,TRBV28,NA